This record concerns one T cell receptor (beta chain) sequence. The antigen it binds to is not known. Per-base qualities were not stored, and no clone one base away is much larger. The data are from a study of blood T cell repertoires in COVID-19 (dated by TCRdb to about 2020). As for the study more broadly: Samples from collaborators originated in the United States, Italy and Spain and spanned both the acute and convalescent phases of COVID-19. The material from the prospective study consisted of cDNA or gDNA derived from T cells, B-cell-depleted T cells, or PBMCs. Subjects who had been exposed to COVID-19, were actively infected with it, or had recovered from it provided the deeply sampled blood TCRbeta repertoires that made up the dataset. The repertoires were released in a freely available public database meant as a resource for research on the immune response to SARS-CoV-2. The samples were drawn from the first 160 participants of the ongoing ImmuneRACE study and from over a thousand subjects provided by 6 global collaborators. Sample metadata almost always included a de-identified subject ID, COVID-19 status, age in years and sex. Where available, HLA class I and class II types were obtained from metadata supplied by the sample provider rather than from assay-based typing.

According to the germline V gene, CDR1 reads MGHRA and CDR2 reads YSYEKL. Inclusive of the bounding cysteine and phenylalanine, the CDR3 is 18 residues long. The retained sequence is limited to the CDR3, 54 bases, with the frame set at the first base. The germline V end is reduced by 0 bases and the J end by 4 bases; junction bases left unmatched: 12. Broader findings and caveats from the paper: How much clinical and demographic metadata was included differed by source and by participant, and the metadata was provided uncurated.

TCRbeta CDR3 regions were amplified from genomic DNA by means of the immunoSEQ Assay, a bias-controlled multiplex PCR. On the study's bioinformatics: The number of nucleated cells in each sample was estimated from the amplification of reference gene primers within the assay. To quantify the absolute abundance of each unique TCRbeta CDR3 rearrangement, sequence reads were collapsed and filtered. For each sample, productive Simpson clonality was calculated as the square root of Simpson's diversity index across productive rearrangements. The clones in this table, taken by TCRdb from immuneACCESS, are in-frame only. Not every clone is retained; where verified, under half of the shortfall comes from an unresolved V gene, and the cause of the rest is unknown. The V and J calls and clone size are taken from that table; D and trimming were inferred from the DNA. For this sample the table gives about 58,000 clones, of which about nine tenths were detected only once. The top ten clones comprise 7% to 10% of the sample.

Each collaborating institution followed its own protocols to collect whole blood in K2EDTA tubes. Collaborator samples were shipped for TCRbeta analysis as frozen whole blood, isolated PBMCs, or DNA extracted from either sample type. The chain uses TRBV4-1 and TRBJ2-5; TRBD2 matches 9 bases in the middle. This TCR was recovered from a woman in her sixties or seventies with active COVID-19. The sample taken for sequencing was peripheral blood. This receptor carries the CDR3 CASSQDQRRGRASETQYF. The nucleotides read TGCGCCAGCAGCCAAGATCAGAGGCGCGGGAGGGCCTCAGAGACCCAGTACTTC.